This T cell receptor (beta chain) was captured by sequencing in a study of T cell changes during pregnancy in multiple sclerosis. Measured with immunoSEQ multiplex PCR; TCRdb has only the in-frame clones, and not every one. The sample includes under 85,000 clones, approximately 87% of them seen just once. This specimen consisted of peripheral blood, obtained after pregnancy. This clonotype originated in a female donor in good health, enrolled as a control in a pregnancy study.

In DNA, the CDR3 is TGCGCCAGCAGCCCGTCGGGGGTGACTGGCTACACCTTC. Residues: CASSPSGVTGYTF. The chain is built from TRBV5-1 and TRBJ1-2, with TRBD1 as a possible D gene (5 bases). Between the trimmed V and J ends, which lost 4 bases and 7 bases, there was a span of 14 bases. The CDR3 is made up of 13 amino acids. Germline CDR1 SGHRS, CDR2 YFSETQ. Looking up the rest from reference TRBV5-1 and TRBJ1-2 gives the full variable domain: KAGVTQTPRYLIKTRGQQVTLSCSPISGHRSVSWYQQTPGQGLQFLFEYFSETQRNKGNFPGRFSGRQFSNSRSEMNVSTLELGDSALYLCASSPSGVTGYTFGSGTRLTVV.